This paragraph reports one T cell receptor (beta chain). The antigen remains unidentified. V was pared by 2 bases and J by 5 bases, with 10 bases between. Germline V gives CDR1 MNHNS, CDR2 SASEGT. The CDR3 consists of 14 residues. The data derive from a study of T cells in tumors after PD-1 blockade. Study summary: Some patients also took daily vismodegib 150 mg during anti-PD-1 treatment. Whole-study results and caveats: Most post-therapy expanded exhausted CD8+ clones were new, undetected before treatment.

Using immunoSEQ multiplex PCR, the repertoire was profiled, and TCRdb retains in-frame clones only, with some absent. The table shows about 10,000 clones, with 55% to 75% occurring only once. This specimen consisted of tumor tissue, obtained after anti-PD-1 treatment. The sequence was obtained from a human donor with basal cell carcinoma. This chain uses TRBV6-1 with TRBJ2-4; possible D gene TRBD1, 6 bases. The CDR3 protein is CASSETGIQNIQYF. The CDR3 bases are TGTGCCAGCAGTGAAACAGGGATTCAAAACATTCAGTACTTC.